Listed below are T cell receptor beta chains from one sample, sequenced in a study of siplizumab effects on memory and regulatory T cells. The table came from immunoSEQ multiplex PCR; TCRdb's copy has only in-frame clones and leaves some out. Of tens of thousands of clones in the sample, 93% are singletons; the top ten hold over 5.5%. The specimen sequenced was CD8+ T cells sorted from blood. The receptors were sampled from a human donor in good health. Each CDR3 is given with its conserved first and last residue. The D gene is left open where the match is weak. The size of a clone is reported for some rows only, either as once, few or many, or as a class for expanded clones.

clone_size	j_call	d_call	v_call	cdr3_nt	cdr3_aa
NA	TRBJ2-7	NA	TRBV30	TGTGCCTCACAGGGAAGTCGCGAGCAGTACTTC	CASQGSREQYF
NA	TRBJ1-4	NA	TRBV11-2	TGTGCCAGCAGCCTTCACGGCCCAACTAATGAAAAACTGTTTTTT	CASSLHGPTNEKLFF
NA	TRBJ2-2	NA	TRBV6-5	TGTGCCAGCAGTTACCTGAACACCGGGGAGCTGTTTTTT	CASSYLNTGELFF
NA	TRBJ2-5	TRBD1	TRBV19	TGTGCCAGTAGCCACCCCCAGGGGGCCCAAGGGGGGACCCAGTACTTC	CASSHPQGAQGGTQYF
NA	TRBJ2-1	NA	TRBV15	TGTGCCACCAGTCTGGAGACGGAACACAATGAGCAGTTCTTC	CATSLETEHNEQFF
once	TRBJ2-3	NA	TRBV7-3	TGTGCCAGCAGCCCCCGGCCGGCAGGGTTCGGGGATACGCAGTATTTT	CASSPRPAGFGDTQYF
NA	TRBJ1-6	NA	TRBV4-3	TGCGCCAGCAGCCAAGGGGGACCGAAGGTCTCCTATAATTCACCCCTCCACTTT	CASSQGGPKVSYNSPLHF
NA	TRBJ2-1	TRBD2	TRBV5-1	TGCGCCAGCAGCGATAGCGGGGGGGATATAAATGAGCAGTTCTTC	CASSDSGGDINEQFF
NA	TRBJ2-4	NA	TRBV4-3	TGCGCCAGCAGCCAAGTCCAGGGGTCGGCCAAAAACATTCAGTACTTC	CASSQVQGSAKNIQYF
NA	TRBJ2-7	TRBD2	TRBV27	TGTGCCAGCAGTACTACTAGCGGGAGCCACCCCTACGAGCAGTACTTC	CASSTTSGSHPYEQYF
NA	TRBJ1-1	NA	TRBV9	TGTGCCAGCAGCCCTTTAGGGGGGACGATAGGTGAAGCTTTCTTT	CASSPLGGTIGEAFF
NA	TRBJ1-1	TRBD1	TRBV9	TGTGCCAGCAGCGTAACAGGGGCGAACACTGAAGCTTTCTTT	CASSVTGANTEAFF
NA	TRBJ2-4	TRBD1	TRBV7-9	TGTGCCAGCAGCTTAGTTTCGGGACAGGCCCCAAATCAGTACTTC	CASSLVSGQAPNQYF
NA	TRBJ2-5	TRBD1	TRBV7-3	TGTGCCAGCAGCCCGGGACAGGGTCGGGAGACCCAGTACTTC	CASSPGQGRETQYF
NA	TRBJ2-7	TRBD2	TRBV7-9	TGTGCCAGCAGCTTACCGGGACTAGCGGGAGGAGAGCAGTACTTC	CASSLPGLAGGEQYF
NA	TRBJ2-3	TRBD2	TRBV7-3	TGTGCCAGCAGCCCCGGACTAGCCGACCTGACAGATACGCAGTATTTT	CASSPGLADLTDTQYF
NA	TRBJ2-1	TRBD2	TRBV15	TGTGCCACCGGGACTAGCGTCAATGAGCAGTTCTTC	CATGTSVNEQFF
few	TRBJ1-1	NA	TRBV30	TGTGCCTGGAGCCAGTGGTTTGAAGCTTTCTTT	CAWSQWFEAFF
NA	TRBJ2-7	TRBD1	TRBV6-1	TGTGCCAGCATCGGGGACAGGGGGCGGGACGAGCAGTACTTC	CASIGDRGRDEQYF
NA	TRBJ2-2	TRBD1	TRBV10-3	TGTGCCATCAGTGAGTCTGACAGGGGGCTGGACGGGGAGCTGTTTTTT	CAISESDRGLDGELFF
NA	TRBJ2-3	NA	TRBV9	TGTGCCAGCAGCGTAGAGGGTAGCGGAGTGAGCACAGATACGCAGTATTTT	CASSVEGSGVSTDTQYF
once	TRBJ1-1	NA	TRBV27	TGTGCCAGCAGTTTATTGGGGGAGTACACTGAAGCTTTCTTT	CASSLLGEYTEAFF
NA	TRBJ2-7	TRBD2	TRBV5-1	TGCGCCAGCAGCTTTACTAGCGGCTACGAGCAGTACTTC	CASSFTSGYEQYF
NA	TRBJ2-3	NA	TRBV30	TGTGCCTGGAGTAGTGGCGGAGCAACAGATACGCAGTATTTT	CAWSSGGATDTQYF
NA	TRBJ2-5	NA	TRBV4-3	TGCGCCAGCAGCCTCGGGCAGGGCCGGGGAGAGACCCAGTACTTC	CASSLGQGRGETQYF
once	TRBJ2-1	TRBD1	TRBV11-2	TGTGCCAGCAGCTCCTACAGGGGAAGTGATGAGCAGTTCTTC	CASSSYRGSDEQFF
NA	TRBJ2-5	TRBD2	TRBV6-5	TGTGCCAGCAGTTACATTAGCGGGGGATACGAGACCCAGTACTTC	CASSYISGGYETQYF
NA	TRBJ2-7	TRBD2	TRBV13	TGTGCCAGCAGCTTGGGCGGGGGGACCTACGAGCAGTACTTC	CASSLGGGTYEQYF
NA	TRBJ2-7	TRBD2	TRBV5-6	TGTGCCAGCAGCGTGGGGACTAGCGGGCGCCGTTCCTACGAGCAGTACTTC	CASSVGTSGRRSYEQYF
NA	TRBJ1-1	NA	TRBV4-2	TGTGCCAGCAGCCAACTCTCCCCCACCCCAGGGGCGGGAAACACTGAAGCTTTCTTT	CASSQLSPTPGAGNTEAFF
NA	TRBJ1-2	NA	TRBV7-9	TGTGCCAGCACCCCGGTAGGACAGAGTAACTATGGCTACACCTTC	CASTPVGQSNYGYTF
NA	TRBJ1-2	TRBD1	TRBV6-1	TGTGCCAGCAGTGCCCTCGAGGAAGGGGGCGCAAACTATGGCTACACCTTC	CASSALEEGGANYGYTF
NA	TRBJ2-5	NA	TRBV13	TGTGCCAGCAGCCCAATAATTGAGACCCAGTACTTC	CASSPIIETQYF
NA	TRBJ1-2	NA	TRBV6-5	TGTGCCAGCAGTTACTCGACGGGGGGGAACTATGGCTACACCTTC	CASSYSTGGNYGYTF
NA	TRBJ1-4	TRBD1	TRBV27	TGTGCCAGCAGTTCCATTACAGGGGGAAATGAAAAACTGTTTTTT	CASSSITGGNEKLFF
NA	TRBJ2-5	NA	TRBV7-9	TGTGCCAGCAGCGTAGCAAACCGAAGCCCCCAAGAGACCCAGTACTTC	CASSVANRSPQETQYF
NA	TRBJ2-2	NA	TRBV29-1	TGCAGCGTTGAGGACATCACCGGGGAGCTGTTTTTT	CSVEDITGELFF
NA	TRBJ1-2	TRBD1	TRBV13	TGTGCCAGCAGCTTGGCGCCGGGACAGGGGATGGTCGGCTACACCTTC	CASSLAPGQGMVGYTF
NA	TRBJ2-1	TRBD1	TRBV9	TGTGCCAGCAGCGTAGTGGACAGGGGAACTGCCCTTGGCTACAATGAGCAGTTCTTC	CASSVVDRGTALGYNEQFF
NA	TRBJ2-3	NA	TRBV20-1	TGCAGTGCTGGCACAGATACGCAGTATTTT	CSAGTDTQYF
NA	TRBJ2-7	TRBD1	TRBV10-2	TGCGCCAGCAGTGAGTCTGGACAGGGCTACGAGCAGTACTTC	CASSESGQGYEQYF
NA	TRBJ2-7	NA	TRBV7-9	TGTGCCAGCAGCCCGGGATTTTACGAGCAGTACTTC	CASSPGFYEQYF
NA	TRBJ2-1	TRBD2	TRBV18	TGTGCCAGCTCGCCGGGACTAGCGTACGGATACAATGAGCAGTTCTTC	CASSPGLAYGYNEQFF
NA	TRBJ2-2	NA	TRBV7-9	TGTGCCAGCAGCGGCGGGACACGGGACACCGGGGAGCTGTTTTTT	CASSGGTRDTGELFF
once	TRBJ1-2	NA	TRBV7-9	TGTGCCAGCAGCCCTACAGGGAGAGCAGATAGTGGCTACACCTTC	CASSPTGRADSGYTF
NA	TRBJ2-7	NA	TRBV4-2	TGTGCCAGCAGCCAAGAGACCCGGGAGTCCTACGAGCAGTACTTC	CASSQETRESYEQYF
NA	TRBJ1-1	TRBD1	TRBV7-9	TGTGCCAGAGACGAAAAGGACAGGGAGGACACTGAAGCTTTCTTT	CARDEKDREDTEAFF
once	TRBJ1-2	NA	TRBV27	TGTGCCAGCAGTCCGATAGGGCATTATGGCTACACCTTC	CASSPIGHYGYTF
NA	TRBJ2-1	NA	TRBV5-8	TGTGCCAGCAGCTTTCGCGAAACTGACAAAGGGGGTGAGCAGTTCTTC	CASSFRETDKGGEQFF